The 2 T cell receptor beta chains in this list originate from one sample, sequenced in a study of blood T cell repertoires in COVID-19. The protocol was immunoSEQ multiplex PCR, while the TCRdb copy is restricted to in-frame clones and leaves out a portion. The data show approximately 210,000 clones, over 75% seen once. Sequencing was carried out using PBMCs or T cells enriched from blood (not recorded which). The receptors here all came from a man younger than 40 in a cohort exposed to, infected with or recovered from COVID-19 (not recorded which).

The chain couples TRBV29-1 to TRBJ2-1, with a tentative D call TRBD2 (5 bases). The CDR3 spans 13 residues. Germline V gene sequence: CDR1 SQVTM, CDR2 ANQGSEA. V lost 7 bases and J 5 bases, leaving 15 bases between the germline ends. The CDR3 DNA sequence: TGCAGCGCTCCAGCGGAAATTCACAATGAGCAGTTCTTC. It codes for CSAPAEIHNEQFF.

This clone came up once. The chain couples TRBV6-5 to TRBJ2-5; 7 bases match TRBD1. V shed 3 bases and J 5 bases; nucleotides not matched to a gene: 9. The germline V gene has CDR1 MNHEY and CDR2 SVGAGI. CDR3 length equals 15 residues. The CDR3 sequence is CASSYSQGVLETQYF. The CDR3 nucleotides read TGTGCCAGCAGTTATTCTCAGGGGGTCTTGGAGACCCAGTACTTC.